The T cell receptor beta chain described here comes from a study of technical replicates of blood from a few donors. Some clones are missing from TCRdb's copy, which holds only in-frame ones; the method was immunoSEQ multiplex PCR. The repertoire holds 75,000 to 90,000 clones, approximately 93% seen once, with 0.35% to 0.4% in the top ten. The germline V gene encodes CDR1 SQVTM and CDR2 ANQGSEA. V shed 6 bases and J shed 0 bases, with 4 bases lying between them. This CDR3 comprises 11 residues. The specimen sequenced was T cells isolated from PBMCs. This chain uses TRBV29-1 with TRBJ2-3, with D unclear. The clonotype originates from a human donor in good health. For the CDR3, the DNA is TGCAGCGTAACTAGCACAGATACGCAGTATTTT. It specifies CSVTSTDTQYF.